This TCR beta chain stems from a study of blood T cell repertoires in COVID-19. Whole-study context: Some COVID-19 samples were acute and others convalescent; all came from the United States, Italy and Spain. The cDNA or gDNA used as material had been derived from T cells, B-cell-depleted T cells, or PBMCs.

Those who participated ranged in age from about 18 to 89 years and resided in about two dozen US areas. In the original processing: Reference gene primer amplification in the assay estimated nucleated cell counts. Assay: immunoSEQ multiplex PCR; the TCRdb copy retains only in-frame clones and omits some. The V and J calls and clone size were taken over from that table, and D and trimming were inferred from the DNA. Among 150,000 or so clones listed, roughly 87% were seen once. CDR1 and CDR2 (germline): SGHRS, YFSETQ. V dropped 8 bases and J dropped 4; count of bases not matched to a gene: 18. The CDR3 totals 16 residues.

Specimen: PBMCs or T cells enriched from blood (not recorded which). The TCR originated in a woman aged 45-65 years who had recovered from COVID-19. The V and J genes are TRBV5-1 and TRBJ2-7, with 7 bases aligning to TRBD1. This CDR3 reads CASTPGQPHGQYEQYF. In DNA, the CDR3 is TGCGCCAGTACGCCGGGACAGCCCCACGGGCAATACGAGCAGTACTTC.